These 18 T cell receptor beta chains were all obtained from the same sample, sequenced in a study of control samples from healthy donors and cancer patients. Using immunoSEQ multiplex PCR, the repertoire was profiled, and TCRdb retains in-frame clones only, with some absent. The sample records 25,000 to 30,000 clones, 65% to 90% being singletons. Sequencing was performed on PBMCs. The receptors come from a woman aged 60-70 years with head and neck cancer.

This chain links TRBV10-3 with TRBJ2-7; 8 bases agree with TRBD1. Per the germline V gene, CDR1 is ENHRY and CDR2 is SYGVKD. J gave up 1 base and V 2 bases, and 10 bases lay outside the gene matches. The CDR3 runs to 17 residues. In nucleotides, the CDR3 is TGTGCCATCAGTGAGCGGCCCACAGGGGGGTTTTCCTACGAGCAGTACTTC. This encodes CAISERPTGGFSYEQYF.

The J gene is TRBJ1-1, the V gene TRBV29-1, with a possible D match to TRBD1 (5 bases). Looked up from germline, CDR1 is SQVTM and CDR2 is ANQGSEA. V was clipped by 6 bases and J by 1 base, with 9 bases between them. CDR3 size: 12 residues. CDR3 DNA sequence: TGCAGCGTAGCGGGGGAGAACACTGAAGCTTTCTTT. It encodes CSVAGENTEAFF.

This clone has only one observation. This rearrangement joins TRBV6-6 to TRBJ1-1, with D perhaps TRBD1 (5 bases). This CDR3 has 13 residues. Per the germline V gene, CDR1 is MNHNY and CDR2 is SVGAGI (reference sequence). V lost 6 bases and J 3 bases, leaving 11 bases between the germline ends. This CDR3 is CASRKEGYTEAFF. The CDR3 bases are TGTGCCAGCAGGAAGGAGGGGTACACTGAAGCTTTCTTT.

This clone was detected only a few times. The genes are TRBV30 and TRBJ2-3; 7 bases agree with TRBD2. The CDR3 runs to 16 residues. With V trimmed by 0 bases and J by 1 base, 7 bases remained unmatched. Per germline, CDR1 GTSNPN and CDR2 SVGIG (reference sequence). Here the CDR3 reads CAWSVIRLAGTDTQYF. CDR3 sequence (DNA): TGTGCCTGGAGTGTAATCCGTCTAGCGGGCACAGATACGCAGTATTTT.

V and J are TRBV7-2 and TRBJ2-2, with D maybe TRBD2 (5 bases). Germline loops: CDR1 SGHTA, CDR2 FQGNSA. V lost 5 bases to trimming and J lost 6 bases, with 16 bases between them. The CDR3 contains 15 residues. CDR3 DNA sequence: TGTGCCAGCAGCCGCCAGAGGGTGACTGCCGGGGAGCTGTTTTTT. Protein sequence: CASSRQRVTAGELFF.

The gene calls are TRBV10-3 and TRBJ2-3, with D perhaps TRBD2 (5 bases). The germline V and J ends were trimmed by 4 bases and 8 bases, with 10 bases remaining between them. Per germline, CDR1 ENHRY and CDR2 SYGVKD. The CDR3 contains 12 residues. CDR3 DNA sequence: TGTGCCATCAGTGTCCCTGAGGGTACGCAGTATTTT. Protein: CAISVPEGTQYF.

The rearrangement joins TRBV27 to TRBJ1-5; 7 nucleotides agree with TRBD1. This CDR3 is 13 amino acids long. The trim removed 3 bases at V and 7 bases at J, leaving 3 bases unmatched. From germline, CDR1 is MNHEY and CDR2 SMNVEV (reference sequence). The CDR3: CASSLQGGQPQHF. The CDR3 coding sequence is TGTGCCAGCAGTTTGCAGGGGGGCCAGCCCCAGCATTTT.

The chain recombines TRBV3-1 (or the pseudogene TRBV3-2) with TRBJ1-4; possible D gene TRBD1, 6 bases. The CDR3 loop spans 15 amino acids. Germline V CDR1 and CDR2: LGHDT, YNNKEL (reference sequence). V gave up 1 base and J gave up 4 bases, with 10 bases separating them. The CDR3: CASSQAWGLNEKLFF. The CDR3 DNA sequence: TGTGCCAGCAGCCAAGCTTGGGGGCTTAATGAAAAACTGTTTTTT.

The chain uses TRBV15 and TRBJ2-2; 8 nucleotides agree with TRBD1. Trimming took 4 bases from V and 2 from J; bases not matched to a gene: 3. This CDR3 region has 15 residues. Germline CDR1 reads LNHNV; CDR2 reads YYDKDF (reference sequence). In DNA form, the CDR3 reads TGTGCCACCAGCAACGCAGGGGGCAACACCGGGGAGCTGTTTTTT. Amino acid sequence: CATSNAGGNTGELFF.

The chain has TRBV7-8 and TRBJ1-2; no firm D call. Germline V gene sequence: CDR1 SGHVS, CDR2 FQNEAQ. With 1 base removed from V and 8 bases from J, the gap between germline ends came to 17 bases. This CDR3 is 15 amino acids long. In DNA, the CDR3 is TGTGCCAGCAGCTTAGAGTATCGTTCGGGGAGGGGCTACACCTTC. Protein sequence: CASSLEYRSGRGYTF.

The rearrangement links TRBV5-1 to TRBJ1-1; the match to TRBD1 covers 9 bases. The V gene's germline CDR1 is SGHRS and CDR2 YFSETQ. The CDR3 has 17 amino acids. Trimming took 0 bases from V and 0 from J; bases not matched to a gene: 6. This CDR3 is CASSLGRDRVVNTEAFF. The DNA of the CDR3 is TGCGCCAGCAGCTTGGGGAGGGACAGGGTGGTGAACACTGAAGCTTTCTTT.

V is TRBV7-2 and J is TRBJ2-2; the D is unclear. CDR1 and CDR2 (germline): SGHTA, FQGNSA. V lost 1 base and J lost 4, with 10 bases in between. CDR3 length: 15 amino acids. The CDR3 sequence: CASSLVPERTGELFF. DNA of the CDR3: TGTGCCAGCAGCTTAGTCCCGGAGCGCACCGGGGAGCTGTTTTTT.

In this sample, this clone turned up once. V gene TRBV4-3 combines with J gene TRBJ1-5; D is undetermined. The CDR3 is made up of 15 amino acids. CDR1 is LGHNA and CDR2 is YSLEER in the germline V gene. The V end lost 0 bases, the J end lost 6 bases, and 12 bases lay between the germline ends. The CDR3 nucleotides are TGCGCCAGCAGCCAAGATGGAGGTAGGAGTCAGCCCCAGCATTTT. This encodes CASSQDGGRSQPQHF.

This clone occurred a few times. CDR3 in DNA: TGTGCCAGTAGTATCACAGGGGGCAATCAGCCCCAGCATTTT. As protein: CASSITGGNQPQHF. This sequence joins TRBV19 and TRBJ1-5; 7 nucleotides agree with TRBD1. V gave up 3 bases and J gave up 2 bases; unmatched junction bases: 1. CDR1 and CDR2 (germline): LNHDA, SQIVND (reference sequence). The CDR3 is 14 amino acids.

The rearrangement links TRBV23-1 to TRBJ1-1, with D possibly being TRBD1 (5 bases). TRBV23-1 is filed as an ORF, its function uncertain. V was pared by 0 bases and J by 1 base, with 9 bases between. This CDR3 spans 15 amino acids. Here the CDR3 reads CASSQSGGGNTEAFF. Written as DNA, the CDR3 is TGCGCCAGCAGTCAATCGGGGGGAGGGAACACTGAAGCTTTCTTT.

V gene TRBV24-1 combines with J gene TRBJ2-2; maybe TRBD1 (5 bases). This CDR3 is 14 amino acids long. Looked up from germline, CDR1 is KGHDR and CDR2 is SFDVKD. V lost 10 bases to trimming and J lost 0 bases, with 11 bases between them. The CDR3 nucleotides read TGTGCCACGCAGGGATCGGCGAACACCGGGGAGCTGTTTTTT. This gives the protein CATQGSANTGELFF.

The V call is TRBV7-2, the J call TRBJ2-5; TRBD1 matches 9 bases. V trimming: 6 bases; J trimming: 2 bases; junction bases outside the gene matches: 4. Germline V gene lookup returns CDR1 SGHTA and CDR2 FQGNSA. The CDR3 length is 14 residues. The CDR3 region has the DNA TGTGCCAGCAGAACAGGGGGCGTTCAAGAGACCCAGTACTTC. Its translation: CASRTGGVQETQYF.

This clone was seen more than once but under ten times. This rearrangement joins TRBV19 to TRBJ1-3, with a possible D match to TRBD1 (5 bases). Germline V gives CDR1 LNHDA, CDR2 SQIVND (reference sequence). Trimming left V 6 bases short and J 4 bases short, with 16 bases between. The CDR3 extends over 15 amino acids. The CDR3 is CASSWDSTGGNTIYF. The CDR3 DNA is TGTGCCAGTAGCTGGGACTCTACCGGAGGAAACACCATATATTTT.